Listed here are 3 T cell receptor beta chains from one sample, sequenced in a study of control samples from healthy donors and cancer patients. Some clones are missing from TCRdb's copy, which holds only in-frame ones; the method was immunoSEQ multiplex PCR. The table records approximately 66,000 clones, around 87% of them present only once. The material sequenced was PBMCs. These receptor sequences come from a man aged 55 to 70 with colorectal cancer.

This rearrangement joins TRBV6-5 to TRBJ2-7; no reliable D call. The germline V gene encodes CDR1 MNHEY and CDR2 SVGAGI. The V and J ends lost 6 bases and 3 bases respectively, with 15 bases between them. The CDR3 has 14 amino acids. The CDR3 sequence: CASRKSFEGYEQYF. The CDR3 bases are TGTGCCAGCAGGAAGTCGTTTGAAGGCTACGAGCAGTACTTC.

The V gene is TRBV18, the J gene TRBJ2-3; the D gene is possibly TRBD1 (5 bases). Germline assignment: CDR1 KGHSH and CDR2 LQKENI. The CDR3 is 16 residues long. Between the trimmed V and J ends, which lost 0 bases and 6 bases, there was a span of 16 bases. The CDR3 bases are TGTGCCAGCTCACCACCGGGGCAGTCGGGTGGGGATACGCAGTATTTT. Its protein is CASSPPGQSGGDTQYF. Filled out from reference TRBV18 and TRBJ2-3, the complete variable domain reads NAGVMQNPRHLVRRRGQEARLRCSPMKGHSHVYWYRQLPEEGLKFMVYLQKENIIDESGMPKERFSAEFPKEGPSILRIQQVVRGDSAAYFCASSPPGQSGGDTQYFGPGTRLTVL.

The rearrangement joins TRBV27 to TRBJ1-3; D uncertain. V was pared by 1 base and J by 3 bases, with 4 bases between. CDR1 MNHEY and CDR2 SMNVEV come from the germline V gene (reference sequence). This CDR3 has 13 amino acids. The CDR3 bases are TGTGCCAGCAGTTTATATCTTGGAAACACCATATATTTT. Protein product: CASSLYLGNTIYF.